These 27 T cell receptor beta chains originate from one sample sequenced in a study of blood T cells in healthy people across ages. Through a sample-barcoded 5' primer and a J-beta primer mix, a second PCR was run for roughly 6 to 11 cycles. TCRdb called the 5' RACE reads again in MiXCR, with one record for every CDR3 protein. Of about 570,000 distinct CDR3 sequences in the sample, about 25% were seen once. The sequencing sample was made of blood. The origin of the receptors is a woman aged 70-85 years in good health.

This clonotype occurred a few times. V is TRBV6-2 or TRBV6-3 and J is TRBJ2-2; 8 nucleotides line up with TRBD1. V shed 8 bases and J 6 bases; nucleotides not matched to a gene: 11. The CDR3 covers 15 residues. Germline-derived CDR1 and CDR2 are MNHEY and SVGEGT. DNA of the CDR3: TGTGCCAGCGATACCTCCAGGACAGGGTCCGGGGAGCTGTTTTTT. The encoded protein is CASDTSRTGSGELFF.

This clonotype was seen ten or more times. This chain links TRBV7-2 with TRBJ1-2; D is possibly TRBD1 (6 bases). The germline V gene encodes CDR1 SGHTA and CDR2 FQGNSA. V lost 3 bases to trimming and J lost 8 bases, with 13 bases between them. The CDR3 spans 13 residues. The CDR3 loop reads CASSFSGVGGYTF. CDR3 nucleotide sequence: TGTGCCAGCAGCTTTTCAGGGGTGGGAGGCTACACCTTC.

This clonotype came up a few times. The chain couples TRBV5-1 to TRBJ1-3; 8 nucleotides match TRBD1. The germline V gene encodes CDR1 SGHRS and CDR2 YFSETQ. Trimming at V came to 4 bases and at J to 6 bases, leaving 9 bases not matched to a gene. The CDR3 is 15 residues long. For the CDR3, the DNA is TGCGCCAGCAGCCCAGGGGGCTCAGGTGAAAACACCATATATTTT. Translated: CASSPGGSGENTIYF.

The J gene is TRBJ2-2, the V gene TRBV5-1; 12 nucleotides align to TRBD2. The CDR3 runs to 19 residues. Trimming took 4 bases from V and 3 from J; bases not matched to a gene: 13. The V gene's germline CDR1 is SGHRS and CDR2 YFSETQ. The CDR3 nucleotides read TGCGCCAGCAGCCCCTGGGGTCTAGCGGGGGGGCGCGACACCGGGGAGCTGTTTTTT. This encodes CASSPWGLAGGRDTGELFF.

This clonotype came up a few times. The chain carries TRBV7-2 and TRBJ1-1; the D gene is possibly TRBD1 (5 bases). Per germline, CDR1 SGHTA and CDR2 FQGNSA. V dropped 4 bases and J dropped 3 bases, with 18 bases sitting between them. This CDR3 is built from 16 residues. CDR3 coding DNA: TGTGCCAGCAGCTCTAGGGGCGGGGGGTCTCACACTGAAGCTTTCTTT. Translated, it gives CASSSRGGGSHTEAFF. Full variable domain (rest looked up from reference TRBV7-2 and TRBJ1-1): GAGVSQSPSNKVTEKGKDVELRCDPISGHTALYWYRQSLGQGLEFLIYFQGNSAPDKSGLPSDRFSAERTGGSVSTLTIQRTQQEDSAVYLCASSSRGGGSHTEAFFGQGTRLTVV.

In its sample, this clonotype was seen a few times. The chain carries TRBV7-2 and TRBJ1-2, with TRBD1 as a possible D gene (6 bases). V was cut by 4 bases and J by 8 bases, with 17 bases left in between. The CDR3 loop spans 14 amino acids. CDR1 and CDR2 from the germline V gene are SGHTA and FQGNSA. Here the CDR3 reads CASSSPIGGGGYTF. DNA for the CDR3: TGTGCCAGCAGCTCTCCTATAGGGGGAGGAGGCTACACCTTC.

The rearrangement links TRBV12-3 or TRBV12-4 to TRBJ2-3; 10 bases align to TRBD2. The J segment lost 4 bases and the V segment lost 6 bases, leaving 7 bases of the junction unmatched. This CDR3 has 15 amino acids. The CDR3 sequence: CASRGTSVSADTQYF. The DNA for the CDR3 is TGTGCCAGCAGAGGGACTAGCGTGAGCGCAGATACGCAGTATTTT.

The chain combines TRBV20-1 with TRBJ2-7; D not certain. The CDR3 length is 10 residues. Germline V CDR1 and CDR2: DFQATT, SNEGSKA (reference sequence). With 3 bases removed from V and 5 bases from J, the gap between germline ends came to 5 bases. CDR3 DNA: TGCAGTGCTAGGGTGGACGAGCAGTACTTC. The encoded protein is CSARVDEQYF.

This clonotype was observed a few times. This chain connects TRBV7-3 to TRBJ2-5; D may match TRBD1 or TRBD2 (5 bases each). Trimming removed 5 bases at V and 2 bases at J, with 12 bases between. The CDR3 has 14 residues. Germline assignment: CDR1 SGHTA and CDR2 FQGTGA. CDR3 amino acids: CASSPHGGQETQYF. CDR3 coding DNA: TGTGCCAGCAGCCCCCATGGGGGTCAAGAGACCCAGTACTTC.

This clonotype turned up a few times. The rearrangement uses TRBV11-2 and TRBJ1-5; the D gene is possibly TRBD1 (6 bases). The germline V and J ends were trimmed by 5 bases and 7 bases, with 12 bases remaining between them. The germline V gene has CDR1 SGHAT and CDR2 FQNNGV. This CDR3 is 13 amino acids long. CDR3 in DNA: TGTGCCAGCAGCCCCGACAGGCAGCAGCCCCAGCATTTT. It specifies CASSPDRQQPQHF.

Here the CDR3 reads CASSVQTGNTEAFF. The CDR3 DNA is TGCGCCAGCAGCGTTCAGACAGGGAACACTGAAGCTTTCTTT. The gene calls are TRBV5-1 and TRBJ1-1, with D possibly TRBD1 on 6 matching bases. This CDR3 is 14 amino acids long. The V gene's germline CDR1 is SGHRS and CDR2 YFSETQ. V was trimmed by 4 bases and J by 1 base, leaving 11 bases between them.

The chain couples TRBV7-2 to TRBJ2-3, with D unclear. Per the germline V gene, CDR1 is SGHTA and CDR2 is FQGNSA. V lost 7 bases to trimming and J lost 0 bases, with 5 bases between them. The CDR3 has 12 residues. The CDR3 DNA follows: TGTGCCAGCACCACCAGCACAGATACGCAGTATTTT. As protein: CASTTSTDTQYF.

This clonotype was detected only a few times. This chain connects TRBV23-1 to TRBJ2-5; 7 bases are shared with TRBD1. With the DNA end fitting TRBJ2-7 better, the J assignment may be wrong. TRBV23-1 belongs to the ORF category, with a function that is uncertain. The CDR3 runs 11 residues. The CDR3 bases are TGCGCCAACAGGGGTTCCTACGAGCAGTACTTC. This encodes CANRGSYEQYF.

V gene TRBV20-1 combines with J gene TRBJ2-2; D ambiguous. V lost 0 bases and J 6 bases, leaving 8 bases between the germline ends. The CDR3 is 13 residues long. Germline CDR1 and CDR2: DFQATT and SNEGSKA (reference sequence). The CDR3 nucleotides are TGCAGTGCTAGAGATAACCGCCCCGGGGAGCTGTTTTTT. Protein sequence: CSARDNRPGELFF.

This chain uses TRBV15 with TRBJ1-1, with TRBD1 as a possible D gene (6 bases). The CDR3 runs 15 residues. Germline V CDR1 and CDR2: LNHNV, YYDKDF (reference sequence). Trimming removed 4 bases at V and 4 bases at J, with 16 bases between. The CDR3 region is CATSKSGQYSTEAFF. Written as DNA, the CDR3 is TGTGCCACCAGCAAAAGCGGACAGTATTCCACTGAAGCTTTCTTT.

Details on this clonotype: The junction does not match germline at one end; this may be a read error. The chain carries TRBV5-6 and TRBJ1-2, with D uncertain. The germline V gene encodes CDR1 SGHDT and CDR2 YYEEEE. This CDR3 is 15 amino acids long. CDR3 in DNA: TGTGCCAGCAGCTTGGTCCAGAACGCTAACCATGGCTACACCTTC. Protein: CASSLVQNANHGYTF. The complete variable domain, with remaining parts taken from reference TRBV5-6 and TRBJ1-2, reads DAGVTQSPTHLIKTRGQQVTLRCSPKSGHDTVSWYQQALGQGPQFIFQYYEEEERQRGNFPDRFSGHQFPNYSSELNVNALLLGDSALYLCASSLVQNANHGYTFGSGTRLTVV.

This clonotype was observed a handful of times. The V gene is TRBV7-2, the J gene TRBJ2-6; D ambiguous. Germline-derived CDR1 and CDR2 are SGHTA and FQGNSA. Trimming removed 6 bases at V and 2 bases at J, with 20 bases between. The CDR3 runs to 18 residues. CDR3 sequence reads: CASRYLGSRATGANVLTF. The CDR3 bases are TGTGCCAGCAGATACTTAGGGTCCCGGGCTACTGGGGCCAACGTCCTGACTTTC.

The rearrangement uses TRBV7-9 and TRBJ2-5, with unresolved D. The CDR3 extends over 14 amino acids. Per germline, CDR1 SEHNR and CDR2 FQNEAQ (reference sequence). V was shortened by 5 bases and J by 3 bases, with 13 bases between the two germline ends. The CDR3 sequence: CASSRPRTKETQYF. CDR3 coding DNA: TGTGCCAGCAGCCGCCCGAGAACGAAAGAGACCCAGTACTTC.

V usage is TRBV20-1 and J usage is TRBJ2-3, with 9 bases that match TRBD2. After removal of 2 bases from V and 2 bases from J, the junction contained 5 bases not matched to a gene. The CDR3 contains 15 residues. Germline loops: CDR1 DFQATT, CDR2 SNEGSKA (reference sequence). CDR3 amino acids: CSARRAGGNTDTQYF. CDR3 sequence (DNA): TGCAGTGCTAGAAGGGCGGGGGGGAACACAGATACGCAGTATTTT.

The V gene is TRBV6-1, the J gene TRBJ2-3; 8 positions match TRBD2. The length of the CDR3 is 15 residues. Germline V gene sequence: CDR1 MNHNS, CDR2 SASEGT. The junction had 4 bases not matched to a gene; V was cut back by 5 bases and J by 0 bases. CDR3 DNA: TGTGCCAGCAGTAGGACTAGCCCTAGCACAGATACGCAGTATTTT. Amino acid sequence: CASSRTSPSTDTQYF.

V usage is TRBV20-1 and J usage is TRBJ2-3; possibly TRBD2 for D (7 bases). From germline, CDR1 is DFQATT and CDR2 SNEGSKA (reference sequence). Trimming pared 3 bases from V and 8 bases from J, leaving 21 bases between. The CDR3 runs to 15 residues. CDR3 region: CSASKRGAVGSTQYF. As DNA, the CDR3 is TGCAGTGCTAGCAAACGGGGGGCCGTCGGAAGTACGCAGTATTTT.

The chain has TRBV5-1 and TRBJ1-2, with 7 nucleotides matching TRBD1. The CDR3 length is 14 residues. The V and J ends lost 1 base and 5 bases, in that order; junction bases with no gene match: 5. CDR1 and CDR2 from the germline V gene are SGHRS and YFSETQ. CDR3 amino acids: CASSLTGVGYGYTF. In DNA, the CDR3 is TGCGCCAGCAGCTTGACAGGGGTGGGATATGGCTACACCTTC.

The chain links TRBV29-1 to TRBJ2-1, with D tentatively TRBD2 (6 bases). The CDR3 spans 14 residues. V lost 5 bases and J lost 0, with 11 bases in between. Germline V gene sequence: CDR1 SQVTM, CDR2 ANQGSEA. CDR3 bases: TGCAGCGTTCGGACTAACCCCTCCTACAATGAGCAGTTCTTC. Translation gives CSVRTNPSYNEQFF.

The V call is TRBV6-2 or TRBV6-3, the J call TRBJ2-7; D is perhaps TRBD2 (6 bases). Per germline, CDR1 MNHEY and CDR2 SVGEGT. The CDR3 totals 12 residues. Trimming removed 2 bases at V and 7 bases at J, with 9 bases between. CDR3: CASSYGGIEQYF. The CDR3 DNA is TGTGCCAGCAGTTACGGGGGGATTGAGCAGTACTTC.

The rearrangement joins TRBV11-2 to TRBJ2-7; D possibly corresponds to TRBD1 (5 bases). This CDR3 region has 16 residues. CDR1 is SGHAT and CDR2 is FQNNGV in the germline V gene. Trimming stripped 1 base from V and 7 bases from J, with 20 bases between. CDR3 protein: CASSLVLHRPPIEQYF. The CDR3 DNA is TGTGCCAGCAGCTTAGTCCTACACAGGCCCCCTATTGAGCAGTACTTC. The variable domain in full, with the rest retrieved from reference TRBV11-2 and TRBJ2-7, is EAGVAQSPRYKIIEKRQSVAFWCNPISGHATLYWYQQILGQGPKLLIQFQNNGVVDDSQLPKDRFSAERLKGVDSTLKIQPAKLEDSAVYLCASSLVLHRPPIEQYFGPGTRLTVT.

This clonotype was detected once. CDR3 sequence (DNA): TGTGCCAGCAGCCGGGGGGCTTTGAGCTCCTACGAGCAGTACTTC. This encodes CASSRGALSSYEQYF. The chain is built from TRBV5-6 and TRBJ2-1, with D possibly matching TRBD2 (7 bases). Gene TRBJ2-7 matches the end of the DNA better, so the J call may be wrong. There are 15 residues in the CDR3. Germline V gene lookup returns CDR1 SGHDT and CDR2 YYEEEE.

A remark on this clonotype: One junction end disagrees with the germline gene, perhaps due to a read error. This chain uses TRBV7-6 with TRBJ2-7, with 7 bases identical to TRBD1. CDR1 and CDR2 from the germline V gene are SGHVS and FNYEAQ. The CDR3 is 16 amino acids. The CDR3 sequence: CASSLATPGQTYEQYF. CDR3 bases: TGTGCCAGCAGTTTAGCTACCCCGGGACAGACCTACGAGCAGTACTTC.